The next 28 T cell receptor beta chains were all read from a single sample in a study of siplizumab effects on memory and regulatory T cells. Sequencing was performed with immunoSEQ multiplex PCR; in TCRdb, only in-frame clones are kept and a portion is missing. The table lists tens of thousands of clones, less than 98% of them singletons, with 1.1% in the top ten. The sequencing sample was made of naive CD8+ T cells sorted from blood. Receptor source: a human donor in good health.

V gene TRBV19 combines with J gene TRBJ2-7; D gene unclear. Trimming removed 5 bases at V and 2 bases at J, with 10 bases between. The CDR3 consists of 13 residues. CDR1 LNHDA and CDR2 SQIVND come from the germline V gene (reference sequence). DNA of the CDR3: TGTGCCAGTAGTTGGAACGGACCCTACGAGCAGTACTTC. Translated: CASSWNGPYEQYF.

The CDR3 spells CASSVGGSDTQYF. CDR3 DNA sequence: TGTGCCAGCAGCGTGGGGGGTTCAGATACGCAGTATTTT. The chain carries TRBV9 and TRBJ2-3; maybe TRBD2 (6 bases). The CDR3 extends over 13 amino acids. Per the germline V gene, CDR1 is SGDLS and CDR2 is YYNGEE. Trimming took off 2 bases at V and 4 bases at J, with 8 bases between the two ends.

V gene TRBV28 combines with J gene TRBJ2-3; no clear D. Germline V gives CDR1 MDHEN, CDR2 SYDVKM. The CDR3 covers 15 residues. The V and J ends lost 4 bases and 4 bases respectively, with 15 bases between them. CDR3 DNA sequence: TGTGCCAGCAGTTCGACTCGGGCCGGTGCAGATACGCAGTATTTT. It specifies CASSSTRAGADTQYF.

V and J are TRBV7-2 and TRBJ2-1, with D unresolved. CDR1 and CDR2 (germline): SGHTA, FQGNSA. The CDR3 contains 15 residues. Between the trimmed V and J ends, which lost 2 bases and 2 bases, there was a span of 10 bases. The CDR3 here is CASSLHRLPYNEQFF. The DNA for the CDR3 is TGTGCCAGCAGCTTACATCGTTTGCCCTACAATGAGCAGTTCTTC.

A single count supports this clone. This chain connects TRBV29-1 to TRBJ1-1; D uncertain. Per germline, CDR1 SQVTM and CDR2 ANQGSEA. Trimming left V 2 bases short and J 6 bases short, with 13 bases between. The CDR3 spans 13 residues. CDR3 region: CSVEIAGGPEAFF. In DNA, the CDR3 is TGCAGCGTTGAAATAGCTGGTGGCCCTGAAGCTTTCTTT.

The CDR3 loop reads CATLYRGDSNQPQHF. Written as DNA, the CDR3 is TGTGCCACTCTTTACCGGGGGGATAGCAATCAGCCCCAGCATTTT. The chain combines TRBV28 with TRBJ1-5; D is perhaps TRBD1 (5 bases). Germline V lookup: CDR1 MDHEN, CDR2 SYDVKM. This CDR3 contains 15 residues. V was pared by 10 bases and J by 0 bases, with 16 bases between.

The chain combines TRBV7-3 with TRBJ2-1, with TRBD2 identical over 10 bases. Unmatched junction bases numbered 4, after V lost 4 bases and J lost 1 base. Per the germline V gene, CDR1 is SGHTA and CDR2 is FQGTGA. The CDR3 is 16 residues long. CDR3 in amino acids: CASSSLAGASYNEQFF. The CDR3 nucleotides read TGTGCCAGCAGCTCGCTAGCGGGAGCGTCCTACAATGAGCAGTTCTTC. The full variable domain, in which reference TRBV7-3 and TRBJ2-1 provide the parts outside the CDR3, is GAGVSQTPSNKVTEKGKYVELRCDPISGHTALYWYRQSLGQGPEFLIYFQGTGAADDSGLPNDRFFAVRPEGSVSTLKIQRTERGDSAVYLCASSSLAGASYNEQFFGPGTRLTVL.

The chain carries TRBV18 and TRBJ2-1; 9 bases are a match to TRBD2. The CDR3 runs to 15 residues. Losses at the gene ends were 0 bases for V and 4 bases for J; bases not matched to a gene: 1. The germline gives CDR1 KGHSH, CDR2 LQKENI. CDR3 in amino acids: CASSPPGLAYNEQFF. The DNA for the CDR3 is TGTGCCAGCTCACCACCGGGACTAGCTTACAATGAGCAGTTCTTC.

Comment on this clone: One end of the junction varies from germline; a read error may be responsible. CDR3 nucleotide sequence: TGTGCCAGCATCAAAGCTGGGGACCTGTTTTTT. It encodes CASIKAGDLFF. This chain uses TRBV2 with TRBJ2-2; D is tentatively TRBD1 or TRBD2 (5 bases each). Germline V CDR1 and CDR2: SNHLY, FYNNEI. The CDR3 has 11 amino acids.

The chain has TRBV30 and TRBJ2-5; 11 bases fit TRBD1. V was clipped by 0 bases and J by 5 bases; unmatched bases: 5. Germline CDR1 is GTSNPN and CDR2 is SVGIG (reference sequence). The CDR3 is 15 amino acids. The CDR3 spells CAWSVWTGGQETQYF. CDR3 DNA sequence: TGTGCCTGGAGTGTCTGGACAGGGGGCCAGGAGACCCAGTACTTC.

The chain uses TRBV9 and TRBJ2-7, with 12 bases lining up with TRBD1. After removal of 3 bases from V and 7 bases from J, the junction contained 5 bases not matched to a gene. The germline CDR1 and CDR2 sequences are SGDLS and YYNGEE. The CDR3 totals 14 residues. The CDR3, as DNA: TGTGCCAGCAGCGAGGGACAGGGGGCAGGGGAGCAGTACTTC. This sequence encodes CASSEGQGAGEQYF.

The chain employs TRBV4-1 and TRBJ2-7; 7 bases are shared with TRBD2. Per the germline V gene, CDR1 is MGHRA and CDR2 is YSYEKL. The CDR3 length is 16 residues. Germline trimming cut 4 bases from V and 0 bases from J; bases unmatched to any gene: 9. The CDR3 coding sequence is TGCGCCAGCAGCCCCCTCGACGGGAGGAGCTCCTACGAGCAGTACTTC. The encoded protein is CASSPLDGRSSYEQYF.

The chain is built from TRBV9 and TRBJ2-7, with D hard to call. V lost 0 bases and J 0 bases, leaving 7 bases between the germline ends. CDR3 length: 14 amino acids. Germline V gives CDR1 SGDLS, CDR2 YYNGEE. The CDR3 sequence is CASSVVDVSYEQYF. In DNA form, the CDR3 reads TGTGCCAGCAGCGTAGTGGACGTCTCCTACGAGCAGTACTTC.

The chain recombines TRBV4-1 with TRBJ1-5, with D possibly matching TRBD1 (5 bases). This CDR3 region has 15 residues. Germline CDR1 is MGHRA and CDR2 is YSYEKL. V lost 0 bases, J lost 7 bases, and 13 bases lay in between. Here the CDR3 DNA reads TGCGCCAGCAGCCAAGAGAACAGGCGGGGACAGCCCCAGCATTTT. Protein: CASSQENRRGQPQHF.

The chain is built from TRBV29-1 and TRBJ1-2; D not certain. The germline V gene has CDR1 SQVTM and CDR2 ANQGSEA. This CDR3 region has 8 residues. Trimming cost V 5 bases and J 11 bases, with 6 bases left between them. The CDR3 DNA sequence: TGCAGCGTTACGGGATACACCTTC. It encodes CSVTGYTF.

CDR3 residues: CASSLSGRSSGANVLTF. In DNA form, the CDR3 reads TGTGCCAGCAGTTTATCGGGTCGTAGCTCTGGGGCCAACGTCCTGACTTTC. The V call is TRBV27, the J call TRBJ2-6; D is unresolved. The CDR3 has 17 residues. The germline V gene encodes CDR1 MNHEY and CDR2 SMNVEV (reference sequence). V dropped 0 bases and J dropped 0 bases, with 9 bases sitting between them.

The chain has TRBV30 and TRBJ2-1; TRBD2 is a possible D gene (5 bases). CDR3 length: 12 residues. Germline V gene lookup returns CDR1 GTSNPN and CDR2 SVGIG (reference sequence). V dropped 2 bases and J dropped 10 bases, with 12 bases sitting between them. DNA for the CDR3: TGTGCCTGGAGTTCCCAGTGGGAGGAGCAGTTCTTC. Translated, it gives CAWSSQWEEQFF.

The chain carries TRBV6-6 and TRBJ2-7, with 12 bases lining up with TRBD1. The ends lost 2 bases at V and 6 bases at J; junction bases unmatched: 5. The CDR3 length is 15 residues. From germline, CDR1 is MNHNY and CDR2 SVGAGI (reference sequence). This CDR3 reads CASSYQGQGAGEQYF. CDR3 bases: TGTGCCAGCAGTTACCAGGGACAGGGGGCTGGCGAGCAGTACTTC.

The J gene is TRBJ1-2, the V gene TRBV5-1, with TRBD1 matching over 8 bases. The CDR3 contains 17 residues. The V and J ends lost 0 bases and 5 bases, in that order; junction bases with no gene match: 12. The germline gives CDR1 SGHRS, CDR2 YFSETQ. This CDR3 reads CASSLGGTGPSRYGYTF. The CDR3 DNA reads as TGCGCCAGCAGCTTGGGAGGGACAGGTCCATCTAGGTATGGCTACACCTTC.

The chain is built from TRBV28 and TRBJ2-5; no clear D. This CDR3 is built from 16 residues. V was clipped by 2 bases and J by 2 bases, with 15 bases between them. CDR1 MDHEN and CDR2 SYDVKM come from the germline V gene. This chain's CDR3 is CASSLTVPRVQETQYF. CDR3 bases: TGTGCCAGCAGTTTAACGGTCCCGAGAGTGCAAGAGACCCAGTACTTC.

This clone was seen more than once but under ten times. The V call is TRBV6-5, the J call TRBJ1-2; the D gene is possibly TRBD1 (6 bases). The CDR3 spans 15 residues. Trimming removed 2 bases at V and 3 bases at J, with 13 bases between. Germline CDR1 reads MNHEY; CDR2 reads SVGAGI. In DNA, the CDR3 is TGTGCCAGCAGTTACGCCCCAGGGGATGACTATGGCTACACCTTC. The encoded protein is CASSYAPGDDYGYTF.

The V gene is TRBV6-5, the J gene TRBJ1-1; D is possibly TRBD1 (6 bases). Germline CDR1 and CDR2: MNHEY and SVGAGI. Trimming took off 0 bases at V and 4 bases at J, with 9 bases between the two ends. The CDR3 runs to 14 residues. CDR3 in amino acids: CASSYSKGGTEAFF. CDR3 in DNA: TGTGCCAGCAGTTACTCGAAAGGGGGCACTGAAGCTTTCTTT.

The chain employs TRBV13 and TRBJ2-7; D remains ambiguous. Germline CDR1 reads PRHDT; CDR2 reads FYEKMQ (reference sequence). The CDR3 has 14 residues. Trimming pared 3 bases from V and 1 base from J, leaving 10 bases between. CDR3 loop: CASSFSGRSYEQYF. The CDR3 coding sequence is TGTGCCAGCAGCTTTTCCGGCAGATCCTACGAGCAGTACTTC.

The chain's CDR3 is CASAEDRVTDTQYF. The CDR3 nucleotides are TGTGCCAGCGCAGAGGACAGGGTCACAGATACGCAGTATTTT. The chain recombines TRBV6-6 with TRBJ2-3, with 8 bases identical to TRBD1. V trimming: 8 bases; J trimming: 2 bases; junction bases outside the gene matches: 6. The CDR3 runs 14 residues. Germline V lookup: CDR1 MNHNY, CDR2 SVGAGI (reference sequence).

The count of this clone is one. The chain combines TRBV7-9 with TRBJ1-3, with TRBD1 matching 7 bases. Germline CDR1 reads SEHNR; CDR2 reads FQNEAQ (reference sequence). The CDR3 consists of 15 residues. Germline trimming cut 4 bases from V and 3 bases from J; bases unmatched to any gene: 6. CDR3 protein: CASSSTGLGGNTIYF. CDR3 in DNA: TGTGCCAGCAGCTCGACAGGGTTAGGTGGAAACACCATATATTTT.

This chain links TRBV6-5 with TRBJ2-3; D gene ambiguous. Trimming took off 7 bases at V and 5 bases at J, with 13 bases between the two ends. Germline V gene lookup returns CDR1 MNHEY and CDR2 SVGAGI. The CDR3 runs 13 residues. The CDR3 region has the DNA TGTGCCAGCACCAAGGGTCCCGGAGATACGCAGTATTTT. It is translated as CASTKGPGDTQYF.

The V and J genes are TRBV14 and TRBJ2-3; possibly TRBD1 for D (6 bases). Trimming left V 6 bases short and J 0 bases short, with 13 bases between. CDR1 is SGHDN and CDR2 is FVKESK in the germline V gene. The CDR3 is 15 amino acids. In DNA, the CDR3 is TGTGCCAGCAGGACAGGAACTTCTAGCACAGATACGCAGTATTTT. It translates to CASRTGTSSTDTQYF.

The rearrangement joins TRBV10-2 to TRBJ2-7; no firm D call. The CDR3 runs to 14 residues. V was shortened by 7 bases and J by 0 bases, with 13 bases between the two germline ends. Germline assignment: CDR1 WSHSY and CDR2 SAAADI. The CDR3 reads CASTGVESSYEQYF. CDR3 coding DNA: TGCGCCAGCACTGGTGTGGAAAGCTCCTACGAGCAGTACTTC.